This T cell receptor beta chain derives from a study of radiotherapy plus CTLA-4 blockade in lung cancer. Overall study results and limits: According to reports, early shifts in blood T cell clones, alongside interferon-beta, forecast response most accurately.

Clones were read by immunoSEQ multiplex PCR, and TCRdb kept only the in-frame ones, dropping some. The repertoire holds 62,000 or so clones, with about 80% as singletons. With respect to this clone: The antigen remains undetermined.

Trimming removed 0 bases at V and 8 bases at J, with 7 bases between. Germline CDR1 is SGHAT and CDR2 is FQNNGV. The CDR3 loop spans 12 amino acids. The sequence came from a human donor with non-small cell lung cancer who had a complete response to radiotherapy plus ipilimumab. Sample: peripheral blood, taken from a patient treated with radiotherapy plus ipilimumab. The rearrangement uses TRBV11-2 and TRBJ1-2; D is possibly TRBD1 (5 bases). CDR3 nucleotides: TGTGCCAGCAGCTTAGAGGGGCGCGGCTACACCTTC. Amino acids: CASSLEGRGYTF.